Below, 11 T cell receptor beta chains from the same sample are listed, as sequenced in a study of technical replicates of blood from several donors. The protocol was immunoSEQ multiplex PCR, while the TCRdb copy is restricted to in-frame clones and leaves out a portion. The sample lists some 85,000 clones; 95% to 97% were seen once. The specimen was T cells isolated from PBMCs. The receptors come from a human donor in good health.

The chain couples TRBV11-2 to TRBJ1-1, with D possibly being TRBD1 (6 bases). From germline, CDR1 is SGHAT and CDR2 FQNNGV. This CDR3 region has 16 residues. The V end lost 3 bases, the J end lost 2 bases, and 16 bases lay between the germline ends. The CDR3 nucleotides are TGTGCCAGCAGCTTTGGGATAAGGGGGACCAACACTGAAGCTTTCTTT. It encodes CASSFGIRGTNTEAFF.

This clone occurred once. The chain employs TRBV13 and TRBJ2-3; TRBD2 matches at 11 bases. Germline CDR1 PRHDT, CDR2 FYEKMQ (reference sequence). This CDR3 is 22 amino acids long. V gave up 4 bases and J gave up 2 bases; unmatched junction bases: 23. This CDR3 reads CASSSNLGLAEAIVGFTDTQYF. The CDR3 DNA reads TGTGCCAGCAGCTCAAACTTGGGACTAGCGGAAGCCATAGTGGGGTTCACAGATACGCAGTATTTT. Variable domain in full (rest from reference TRBV13 and TRBJ2-3): AAGVIQSPRHLIKEKRETATLKCYPIPRHDTVYWYQQGPGQDPQFLISFYEKMQSDKGSIPDRFSAQQFSDYHSELNMSSLELGDSALYFCASSSNLGLAEAIVGFTDTQYFGPGTRLTVL.

The chain combines TRBV30 with TRBJ2-1, with 7 positions matching TRBD1. The CDR3 consists of 15 residues. Trimming removed 2 bases from V and 2 bases from J; junction bases left unmatched: 6. Germline V gene sequence: CDR1 GTSNPN, CDR2 SVGIG (reference sequence). In DNA form, the CDR3 reads TGTGCCTGGAGTAGAAGACAGGGCCCCTACAATGAGCAGTTCTTC. Translating gives CAWSRRQGPYNEQFF.

The V gene is TRBV18, the J gene TRBJ2-5; D gene ambiguous. The ends were cut back, 6 bases at V and 3 bases at J, with 5 bases in the middle. Germline assignment: CDR1 KGHSH and CDR2 LQKENI. This CDR3 has 11 residues. CDR3 sequence (DNA): TGTGCCAGCTCCCCGGAAGAGACCCAGTACTTC. This translates into CASSPEETQYF.

The chain carries TRBV7-3 and TRBJ2-3; a possible D gene is TRBD2 (6 bases). The CDR3 is made up of 15 amino acids. CDR1 is SGHTA and CDR2 is FQGTGA in the germline V gene. V gave up 4 bases and J gave up 2 bases, with 13 bases separating them. The CDR3 DNA is TGTGCCAGCAGCTCTAGACTAGACCTCACAGATACGCAGTATTTT. Encoded protein: CASSSRLDLTDTQYF.

The chain uses TRBV27 and TRBJ2-7, with TRBD2 identical over 11 bases. The CDR3 has 14 amino acids. The germline V gene has CDR1 MNHEY and CDR2 SMNVEV (reference sequence). With 5 bases clipped from V and 3 bases from J, the junction kept 3 bases outside the gene matches. The CDR3 DNA reads as TGTGCCAGCAGTCTGACTAGCGGGATCTACGAGCAGTACTTC. The encoded protein is CASSLTSGIYEQYF.

This chain connects TRBV19 to TRBJ1-5; 7 bases are a match to TRBD1. This CDR3 has 14 residues. Germline V CDR1 and CDR2: LNHDA, SQIVND (reference sequence). Trimming at V came to 10 bases and at J to 5 bases, leaving 11 bases not matched to a gene. CDR3 residues: CATDRGTAYQPQHF. The CDR3 DNA follows: TGTGCCACCGATAGGGGGACAGCATATCAGCCCCAGCATTTT.

The CDR3 is CSVEELEYGYTF. The CDR3 DNA follows: TGCAGCGTTGAAGAGTTAGAGTATGGCTACACCTTC. The chain recombines TRBV29-1 with TRBJ1-2; D gene uncertain. V was shortened by 0 bases and J by 5 bases, with 7 bases between the two germline ends. CDR3 length: 12 residues. Per the germline V gene, CDR1 is SQVTM and CDR2 is ANQGSEA.

This clone occurred once. The chain links TRBV5-5 to TRBJ1-4; 8 bases map to TRBD1. Germline CDR1 SGHKS, CDR2 YYEKEE (reference sequence). This CDR3 is 16 amino acids long. J was trimmed by 10 bases and V by 1 base; bases with no gene match: 12. The chain's CDR3 is CASSLRGQGRTAKLFF. CDR3 in DNA: TGTGCCAGCAGCTTGAGAGGACAGGGCCGTACGGCAAAACTGTTTTTT.

The chain links TRBV7-2 to TRBJ2-5, with D uncertain. The germline CDR1 and CDR2 sequences are SGHTA and FQGNSA. The CDR3 has 12 residues. Trimming shortened V by 6 bases and J by 2 bases, and 7 bases separated the two germline ends. CDR3 in amino acids: CASSPYQETQYF. The CDR3 nucleotides read TGTGCCAGCAGTCCTTATCAAGAGACCCAGTACTTC.

The J gene is TRBJ2-2, the V gene TRBV15; 7 nucleotides line up with TRBD1. There are 15 residues in the CDR3. V gave up 5 bases and J gave up 0 bases; unmatched junction bases: 3. From germline, CDR1 is LNHNV and CDR2 YYDKDF (reference sequence). This CDR3 reads CATSPTGTNTGELFF. As DNA, the CDR3 is TGTGCCACCAGCCCGACAGGGACGAACACCGGGGAGCTGTTTTTT. Full variable domain (rest looked up from reference TRBV15 and TRBJ2-2): DAMVIQNPRYQVTQFGKPVTLSCSQTLNHNVMYWYQQKSSQAPKLLFHYYDKDFNNEADTPDNFQSRRPNTSFCFLDIRSPGLGDTAMYLCATSPTGTNTGELFFGEGSRLTVL.